The 3 T cell receptor beta chains presented below share a single source sample, sequenced in a study of blood T cell repertoires in COVID-19. Clones were sequenced by immunoSEQ multiplex PCR, and TCRdb holds only the in-frame ones, with some missing. This repertoire shows 200,000 to 250,000 clones, around 87% found once; its top ten account for more than 6.5%. Sequences were obtained from peripheral blood. The receptors stem from a woman in her 70s with active or convalescent COVID-19.

This rearrangement joins TRBV9 to TRBJ2-3; D call uncertain. V lost 0 bases and J lost 4, with 6 bases in between. The CDR3 length is 13 residues. CDR1 and CDR2 (germline): SGDLS, YYNGEE. The CDR3 sequence: CASSVELADTQYF. The CDR3 nucleotides read TGTGCCAGCAGCGTAGAGTTAGCAGATACGCAGTATTTT.

The chain employs TRBV20-1 and TRBJ2-5; D possibly corresponds to TRBD1 (5 bases). This CDR3 comprises 11 residues. The V end was cut by 2 bases, the J end by 5 bases, with 6 bases between. The V gene's germline CDR1 is DFQATT and CDR2 SNEGSKA (reference sequence). CDR3 coding DNA: TGCAGTGCTAGAAGACAGGAGACCCAGTACTTC. Translating it yields CSARRQETQYF.

The chain couples TRBV5-6 to TRBJ1-2, with D possibly being TRBD1 (6 bases). CDR1 and CDR2 (germline): SGHDT, YYEEEE. Trimming took off 0 bases at V and 1 base at J, with 13 bases between the two ends. There are 16 residues in the CDR3. The CDR3, as DNA: TGTGCCAGCAGCTTGGCCCCAGGGGATAATAACTATGGCTACACCTTC. Amino acids: CASSLAPGDNNYGYTF.